The 30 T cell receptor beta chains below were found in one sample sequenced in a study of T cell repertoires in cytomegalovirus infection. Their recognized antigens are unknown. TCRdb re-called the reads through MiXCR, storing one row per CDR3 protein. The sample records some 900,000 distinct CDR3 sequences, around a third being singletons. The sample consisted of cultured CD8+ T cells from PBMCs, taken from culture after CMV antigen stimulation. These TCRs come from a human donor in good health (CMV status not recorded). Some clones in this sample may be carry-over from other donors' samples.

This clonotype was found many times. The J gene is TRBJ1-4, the V gene TRBV7-2; the D gene is possibly TRBD1 (6 bases). This CDR3 region has 15 residues. The germline V gene encodes CDR1 SGHTA and CDR2 FQGNSA. V lost 2 bases to trimming and J lost 6 bases, with 13 bases between them. CDR3: CASSLNRVLDEKLFF. The CDR3 coding sequence is TGTGCCAGCAGCTTAAACAGGGTTTTAGATGAAAAACTGTTTTTT.

This chain connects TRBV3-1 to TRBJ2-7, with D perhaps matching TRBD2 (5 bases). The CDR3 is made up of 14 amino acids. The germline gives CDR1 LGHDT, CDR2 YNNKEL (reference sequence). The germline V and J ends were trimmed by 1 base and 1 base, with 8 bases remaining between them. The CDR3 is CASSQAGKSYEQYF. CDR3 bases: TGTGCCAGCAGCCAAGCGGGAAAGTCCTACGAGCAGTACTTC.

V and J are TRBV7-9 and TRBJ1-2; no clear D gene. CDR1 SEHNR and CDR2 FQNEAQ come from the germline V gene (reference sequence). CDR3 length: 15 residues. The V gene lost 4 bases and the J gene lost 3 bases, with 15 bases spanning the gap. The CDR3 region has the DNA TGTGCCAGCAGCTCAGCTGCCCGATGGGACTATGGCTACACCTTC. It codes for CASSSAARWDYGYTF.

The V gene is TRBV14, the J gene TRBJ2-1; 12 bases line up with TRBD2. The germline V gene has CDR1 SGHDN and CDR2 FVKESK. The junction had 18 bases not matched to a gene; V was cut back by 1 base and J by 5 bases. This CDR3 is built from 21 residues. CDR3 residues: CASSQGLAGGLPPIRDNEQFF. CDR3 sequence (DNA): TGTGCCAGCAGCCAAGGCCTAGCGGGGGGGCTCCCCCCGATCCGAGACAATGAGCAGTTCTTC.

This clonotype was seen a handful of times. The chain is built from TRBV6-5 and TRBJ2-3; 9 positions match TRBD2. The CDR3 is made up of 17 amino acids. Germline loops: CDR1 MNHEY, CDR2 SVGAGI. V shed 5 bases and J 1 base; nucleotides not matched to a gene: 10. The CDR3 bases are TGTGCCAGCAGTCCCTCTCGGGGCGGGGGGGGCACAGATACGCAGTATTTT. It specifies CASSPSRGGGGTDTQYF.

This clonotype was counted a few times. The junction shows a germline mismatch at one end, possibly a read error. This rearrangement joins TRBV4-2 to TRBJ2-6; possible D gene TRBD1, 5 bases. The germline gives CDR1 LGHNA, CDR2 YNFKEQ. The CDR3 loop spans 16 amino acids. The CDR3 DNA reads as TGTGCCAGTAGCCAAGACCAGGGATCCGGGGCCAACGTCCTGACTTTC. It encodes CASSQDQGSGANVLTF.

A few counts support this clonotype. This rearrangement joins TRBV7-9 to TRBJ1-2; 7 bases agree with TRBD1. The CDR3 covers 16 residues. The germline gives CDR1 SEHNR, CDR2 FQNEAQ (reference sequence). The V gene end was trimmed by 3 bases and the J gene end by 6 bases; junction bases not matched to a gene: 13. CDR3 region: CASSLGGTVESNGYTF. CDR3 in DNA: TGTGCCAGCAGCTTGGGAGGGACAGTAGAATCGAATGGCTACACCTTC.

V usage is TRBV24-1 and J usage is TRBJ2-6, with 9 bases matching TRBD1. The germline CDR1 and CDR2 sequences are KGHDR and SFDVKD. The CDR3 covers 17 residues. Trimming at V came to 3 bases and at J to 2 bases, leaving 4 bases not matched to a gene. The CDR3 DNA reads TGTGCCACCAGTGATCGGGACAGGGCACCTGGGGCCAACGTCCTGACTTTC. Amino acids: CATSDRDRAPGANVLTF.

V is TRBV7-9 and J is TRBJ2-7; TRBD1 agrees at 8 bases. J gave up 3 bases and V 0 bases, and 4 bases lay outside the gene matches. CDR1 is SEHNR and CDR2 is FQNEAQ in the germline V gene (reference sequence). This CDR3 has 15 residues. DNA for the CDR3: TGTGCCAGCAGCTTAGCGAGGACAGGGAGCTACGAGCAGTACGTC. It specifies CASSLARTGSYEQYV.

A few counts support this clonotype. The chain joins TRBV28 to TRBJ1-5; a weak D match, TRBD1 (5 bases). This CDR3 comprises 16 residues. CDR1 is MDHEN, CDR2 SYDVKM, per germline. V dropped 6 bases and J dropped 2 bases, with 17 bases sitting between them. The CDR3 bases are TGTGCCAGCAGCCTATTGCAGGGTCAGGGCAATCAGCCCCAGCATTTT. Translated: CASSLLQGQGNQPQHF.

This clonotype was detected only a few times. For the CDR3, the DNA is TGTGCCATCCGTGTGCTCTATGGCTACACCTTC. Translating gives CAIRVLYGYTF. The rearrangement links TRBV10-3 to TRBJ1-2; no definite D call. The CDR3 has 11 residues. The germline gives CDR1 ENHRY, CDR2 SYGVKD. Trimming took off 8 bases at V and 4 bases at J, with 8 bases between the two ends.

The J gene is TRBJ2-1, the V gene TRBV6-1; D gene unclear. Trimming stripped 1 base from V and 3 bases from J, with 4 bases between. This CDR3 is built from 13 residues. Germline V gene data show CDR1 as MNHNS and CDR2 as SASEGT. Here the CDR3 reads CASSEGHYNEQFF. The CDR3, as DNA: TGTGCCAGCAGTGAAGGTCACTACAATGAGCAGTTCTTC.

This rearrangement joins TRBV6-6 to TRBJ2-5, with TRBD2 matching 7 bases. This CDR3 is built from 15 residues. Germline values: CDR1 MNHNY, CDR2 SVGAGI (reference sequence). Trimming took 5 bases from V and 5 from J; bases not matched to a gene: 11. The CDR3 spells CASSLSGAPGETQYF. The CDR3 DNA is TGTGCCAGCAGTCTGAGCGGGGCCCCGGGGGAGACCCAGTACTTC.

This clonotype turned up a few times. The V and J genes are TRBV27 and TRBJ1-5, with D maybe TRBD1 (5 bases). CDR1 is MNHEY and CDR2 is SMNVEV in the germline V gene (reference sequence). The germline V and J ends were trimmed by 0 bases and 2 bases, with 11 bases remaining between them. The CDR3 covers 16 residues. The CDR3 loop reads CASSLSIGGGNQPQHF. The DNA of the CDR3 is TGTGCCAGCAGTTTATCGATCGGGGGTGGCAATCAGCCCCAGCATTTT.

In its sample, this clonotype was seen a few times. The chain joins TRBV27 to TRBJ1-1; 9 positions agree with TRBD1. This CDR3 is built from 15 residues. The germline V gene has CDR1 MNHEY and CDR2 SMNVEV (reference sequence). V trimming: 5 bases; J trimming: 4 bases; junction bases outside the gene matches: 8. CDR3 in DNA: TGTGCCAGCAGTAAAGGGACAGGGATACGCACTGAAGCTTTCTTT. Residues: CASSKGTGIRTEAFF.

The chain has TRBV27 and TRBJ1-1; D is ambiguous. CDR1 is MNHEY, CDR2 SMNVEV, per germline (reference sequence). The V end was cut by 4 bases, the J end by 4 bases, with 10 bases between. The CDR3 is 13 residues long. CDR3 residues: CASSWVTGTEAFF. The CDR3 DNA reads as TGTGCCAGCAGTTGGGTCACCGGCACTGAAGCTTTCTTT.

The gene calls are TRBV5-4 and TRBJ1-1, with TRBD1 as a possible D gene (5 bases). CDR3 length: 13 residues. V was cut by 0 bases and J by 10 bases, with 13 bases left in between. Germline lookup yields CDR1 SGHNT and CDR2 YYREEE (reference sequence). The CDR3: CASSLGGPRGAFF. The CDR3 DNA sequence: TGTGCCAGCAGCTTGGGGGGCCCACGGGGAGCTTTCTTT.

V and J are TRBV20-1 and TRBJ1-5; D is perhaps TRBD1 (5 bases). The CDR3 extends over 13 amino acids. V was clipped by 4 bases and J by 2 bases, with 9 bases between them. Looked up from germline, CDR1 is DFQATT and CDR2 is SNEGSKA (reference sequence). The CDR3 loop reads CSAKDMRNQPQHF. The CDR3 DNA reads TGCAGTGCTAAGGACATGCGCAATCAGCCCCAGCATTTT.

This clonotype was observed a single time. This may be a read error, as it is one base from a much larger clone. The rearrangement uses TRBV12-5 and TRBJ2-5; D unresolved. Trimming took off 9 bases at V and 5 bases at J, with 13 bases between the two ends. The CDR3 has 12 residues. From germline, CDR1 is LGHNT and CDR2 FRNRAP. In nucleotides, the CDR3 is TGTGCTAGAGCTTTACTCAAGGAGACCCAGTACTTC. It yields the protein CARALLKETQYF.

This clonotype was detected ten times or more. The chain links TRBV7-2 to TRBJ1-6; D is perhaps TRBD1 (6 bases). Germline V gene lookup returns CDR1 SGHTA and CDR2 FQGNSA. This CDR3 comprises 16 residues. Trimming left V 2 bases short and J 7 bases short, with 15 bases between. CDR3: CASSLYPTGTNSPLHF. The CDR3, as DNA: TGTGCCAGCAGCTTATACCCCACAGGGACGAATTCACCCCTCCACTTT.

The rearrangement joins TRBV7-8 to TRBJ2-1; TRBD2 matches at 9 bases. J lost 10 bases, V lost 5 bases, and 12 bases had no gene match. The CDR3 loop spans 15 amino acids. Germline V gene data show CDR1 as SGHVS and CDR2 as FQNEAQ. CDR3 protein: CASSQQRGALGEQFF. In DNA form, the CDR3 reads TGTGCCAGCAGCCAGCAGCGGGGGGCCCTGGGGGAGCAGTTCTTC.

The chain joins TRBV20-1 to TRBJ1-5, with D tentatively TRBD1 (6 bases). The V end lost 3 bases, the J end lost 6 bases, and 9 bases lay between the germline ends. This CDR3 comprises 12 residues. CDR1 DFQATT and CDR2 SNEGSKA come from the germline V gene (reference sequence). CDR3 in DNA: TGCAGTGCTAGGGAGGGGGGTCAGCCCCAGCATTTT. Translating it yields CSAREGGQPQHF.

The gene calls are TRBV5-1 and TRBJ2-2, with a possible D match to TRBD1 (6 bases). CDR3 length: 16 residues. V lost 1 base to trimming and J lost 0 bases, with 10 bases between them. Germline loops: CDR1 SGHRS, CDR2 YFSETQ. CDR3 DNA: TGCGCCAGCAGCTTGTTTGGGGGCGCGAACACCGGGGAGCTGTTTTTT. It is translated as CASSLFGGANTGELFF.

The gene calls are TRBV10-1 and TRBJ2-7; weak D call: TRBD1 (5 bases). CDR3 length: 14 residues. CDR1 WNHNN and CDR2 SYGVQD come from the germline V gene (reference sequence). V was shortened by 3 bases and J by 5 bases, with 14 bases between the two germline ends. CDR3 nucleotides: TGCGCCAGCAGTGACCCAGGGATTTTGGACGAGCAGTACTTC. Protein sequence: CASSDPGILDEQYF.

This clonotype was picked up a small number of times. The V gene is TRBV7-6, the J gene TRBJ2-7; D ambiguous. V gave up 5 bases and J gave up 4 bases, with 9 bases separating them. The CDR3 has 12 amino acids. CDR1 and CDR2 (germline): SGHVS, FNYEAQ. The CDR3 sequence is CASSANAYEQYF. The CDR3 nucleotides read TGTGCCAGCAGCGCTAATGCATACGAGCAGTACTTC.

The chain carries TRBV5-1 and TRBJ2-7; TRBD2 matches at 8 bases. V dropped 0 bases and J dropped 4; count of bases not matched to a gene: 6. CDR1 is SGHRS and CDR2 is YFSETQ in the germline V gene. The CDR3 has 15 amino acids. The CDR3 nucleotides read TGCGCCAGCAGCTTGGCGGGGGGGGAGTCATACGAGCAGTACTTC. Translation gives CASSLAGGESYEQYF.

In this sample, this clonotype turned up many times. This rearrangement joins TRBV7-2 to TRBJ2-2; tentatively, D is TRBD2 (7 bases). V lost 3 bases and J 0 bases, leaving 17 bases between the germline ends. This CDR3 contains 18 residues. CDR1 is SGHTA and CDR2 is FQGNSA in the germline V gene. The DNA of the CDR3 is TGTGCCAGCAGCTTCCCACGAAGGGGGGGGCCGAACACCGGGGAGCTGTTTTTT. This encodes CASSFPRRGGPNTGELFF.

This chain joins TRBV7-9 and TRBJ2-1, with 10 bases matching TRBD2. Per germline, CDR1 SEHNR and CDR2 FQNEAQ (reference sequence). CDR3 size: 12 residues. The CDR3 here is CASSGGADEQFF. The CDR3 nucleotides read TGTGCATCCAGCGGGGGGGCCGATGAGCAGTTCTTC.

There are many counts of this clonotype. V and J are TRBV12-3 or TRBV12-4 and TRBJ2-7; D perhaps matches TRBD1 (6 bases). Trimming took 3 bases from V and 3 from J, leaving 9 bases between them. This CDR3 comprises 13 residues. The CDR3 protein is CASSFNRVYEQYV. CDR3 coding DNA: TGTGCCAGCAGTTTTAACAGGGTCTACGAGCAGTACGTC.

This chain joins TRBV20-1 and TRBJ1-5, with 8 bases that match TRBD1. The CDR3 is 15 residues long. J gave up 5 bases and V 0 bases, and 6 bases lay outside the gene matches. Germline CDR1 reads DFQATT; CDR2 reads SNEGSKA (reference sequence). The chain's CDR3 is CSARDDTGGDQPQHF. As DNA, the CDR3 is TGCAGTGCTAGAGACGATACAGGGGGGGATCAGCCCCAGCATTTT.